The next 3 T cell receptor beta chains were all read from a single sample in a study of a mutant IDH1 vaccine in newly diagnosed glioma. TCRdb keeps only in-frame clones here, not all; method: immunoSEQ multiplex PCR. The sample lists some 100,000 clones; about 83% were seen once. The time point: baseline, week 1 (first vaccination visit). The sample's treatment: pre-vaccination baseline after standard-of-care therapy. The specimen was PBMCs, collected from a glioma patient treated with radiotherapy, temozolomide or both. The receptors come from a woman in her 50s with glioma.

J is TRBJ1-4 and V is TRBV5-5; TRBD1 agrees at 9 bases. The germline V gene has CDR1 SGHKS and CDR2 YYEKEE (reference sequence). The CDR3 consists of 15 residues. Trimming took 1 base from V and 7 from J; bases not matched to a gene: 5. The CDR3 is CASSLQGQGSEKLFF. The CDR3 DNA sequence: TGTGCCAGCAGCTTGCAGGGACAGGGAAGTGAAAAACTGTTTTTT.

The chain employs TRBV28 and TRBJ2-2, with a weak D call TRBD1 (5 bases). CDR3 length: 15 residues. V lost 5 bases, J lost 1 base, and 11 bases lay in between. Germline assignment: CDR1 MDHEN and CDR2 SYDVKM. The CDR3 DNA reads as TGTGCCAGCAGTACTCGGACAAGGAACACCGGGGAGCTGTTTTTT. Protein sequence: CASSTRTRNTGELFF.

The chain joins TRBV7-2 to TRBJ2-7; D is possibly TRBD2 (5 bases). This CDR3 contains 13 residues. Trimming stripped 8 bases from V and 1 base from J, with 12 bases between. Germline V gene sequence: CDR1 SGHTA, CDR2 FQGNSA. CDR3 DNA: TGTGCCAGCCGCGGGCCTCCTTCCTACGAGCAGTACTTC. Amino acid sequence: CASRGPPSYEQYF. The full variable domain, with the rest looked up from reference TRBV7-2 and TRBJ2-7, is GAGVSQSPSNKVTEKGKDVELRCDPISGHTALYWYRQSLGQGLEFLIYFQGNSAPDKSGLPSDRFSAERTGGSVSTLTIQRTQQEDSAVYLCASRGPPSYEQYFGPGTRLTVT.